This paragraph reports one T cell receptor beta chain. Antigen unknown. It was by 5' RACE with UMI labels that the TRB cDNA libraries were prepared. TCRdb re-called the 5' RACE reads and shows each CDR3 protein once, DNA omitted. This repertoire comprises under 90,000 distinct CDR3 sequences; its ten largest clones make up 0.55% to 0.7%. The record originates from a study of CXCR3-negative and CXCR3-positive naive CD8 T cells. The CDR3 extends over 13 amino acids. Findings and caveats of the study: In CXCR3-positive naive cells, the TRB CDR3s were more hydrophobic than in CXCR3-negative naive cells.

Material: naive CXCR3+ CD8+ T cells from blood. The subset is: CD45RO-CCR7+CD27+CD95- naive CD8+ T cells expressing CXCR3 (TNR3+). The receptor was derived from a human donor in good health. Some clones in this sample may be carry-over from other donors' samples. The chain is built from TRBV12-3 or TRBV12-4 and TRBJ2-1; the TCRdb D gene call, TRBD1, has no DNA to confirm it. The CDR3 sequence: CASSTRVYNEQFF.